Shown below are 5 T cell receptor beta chains from a single sample sequenced in a study of T cell responses to AZD1222 COVID-19 vaccine. Sequencing was performed with immunoSEQ multiplex PCR; in TCRdb, only in-frame clones are kept and a portion is missing. The sample consists of about 74,000 clones, 75% to 95% of them appearing once. This specimen consisted of peripheral blood, obtained 28 days after the second AZD1222 dose. These receptors came from an adult who received the AZD1222 COVID-19 vaccine.

The rearrangement joins TRBV18 to TRBJ1-5; the D is unclear. The CDR3 runs 13 residues. Trimming pared 0 bases from V and 7 bases from J, leaving 7 bases between. CDR1 is KGHSH and CDR2 is LQKENI in the germline V gene. This CDR3 is CASSPPPPQPQHF. Here the CDR3 DNA reads TGTGCCAGCTCACCACCACCCCCCCAGCCCCAGCATTTT.

The chain has TRBV6-4 and TRBJ2-3; no reliable D call. Trimming pared 2 bases from V and 6 bases from J, leaving 12 bases between. The CDR3 has 14 amino acids. The germline gives CDR1 MRHNA, CDR2 SNTAGT. In DNA form, the CDR3 reads TGTGCCAGCAGTGACAATGGCTCCGGGGATACGCAGTATTTT. Protein: CASSDNGSGDTQYF.

The chain's CDR3 is CASSGRGAGNTGELFF. CDR3 in DNA: TGTGCCAGCAGCGGCAGGGGGGCAGGCAACACCGGGGAGCTGTTTTTT. The chain recombines TRBV9 with TRBJ2-2; tentative D call: TRBD1 (7 bases). Germline lookup yields CDR1 SGDLS and CDR2 YYNGEE. CDR3 length equals 16 residues. V lost 3 bases and J lost 2, with 14 bases in between.

The V call is TRBV6-2 or TRBV6-3, the J call TRBJ2-1; D not resolved. CDR3 size: 11 residues. V lost 0 bases and J 7 bases, leaving 1 base between the germline ends. Germline V CDR1 and CDR2: MNHEY, SVGEGT. The CDR3 loop reads CASSYSNEQFF. The CDR3 DNA is TGTGCCAGCAGTTACTCTAATGAGCAGTTCTTC.

V gene TRBV30 combines with J gene TRBJ1-4; no reliable D call. The V gene's germline CDR1 is GTSNPN and CDR2 SVGIG (reference sequence). This CDR3 contains 13 residues. Trimming removed 2 bases at V and 3 bases at J, with 7 bases between. The DNA of the CDR3 is TGTGCCTGGAGTAGGTGGTCTAATGAAAAACTGTTTTTT. This sequence encodes CAWSRWSNEKLFF.